This is a list of T cell receptor beta chains from one sample in a study of cytotoxic CD8 clonotypes in ibrutinib-treated CLL. Sequenced by immunoSEQ multiplex PCR; TCRdb stores in-frame clones only, minus some. The sample includes some 40,000 clones, roughly two thirds of them seen just once. Specimen: PBMCs, collected at disease progression, from a patient treated with ibrutinib. The receptors derive from a human donor with chronic lymphocytic leukemia. Both conserved end residues are part of each CDR3. Each record gives: V gene, J gene, clone size, D gene, CDR3 DNA, CDR3 protein. D genes are given only for firm matches. Clone size is shown for a subset of rows, as once, few, many or a class of expanded clone.

V: TRBV5-6
J: TRBJ1-2
size: .
D: .
DNA: TGTGCCAGCAGCCTGCCAGATGGCTATGGCTACACCTTC
CDR3: CASSLPDGYGYTF

V: TRBV4-3
J: TRBJ2-1
size: .
D: .
DNA: TGCGCCAGCAGCCAAGATTTGCGGGCGGACCAGTTCTTC
CDR3: CASSQDLRADQFF

V: TRBV10-3
J: TRBJ2-7
size: .
D: TRBD1
DNA: TGTGCCATCAGCTTTGACAGGGGGACTAACGAGCAGTACTTC
CDR3: CAISFDRGTNEQYF

V: TRBV10-2
J: TRBJ2-7
size: .
D: TRBD2
DNA: TGCGCCAGCAGTGGAGCGGGAGGACGCAGGGAGCAGTACTTC
CDR3: CASSGAGGRREQYF

V: TRBV7-8
J: TRBJ2-1
size: .
D: .
DNA: TGTGCCAGCAGCCAAAAAGGGGTGACGAGCAATGAGCAGTTCTTC
CDR3: CASSQKGVTSNEQFF

V: TRBV6-5
J: TRBJ2-5
size: few
D: .
DNA: TGTGCCAGCAGCCAGGATCAAGAGACCCAGTACTTC
CDR3: CASSQDQETQYF

V: TRBV19
J: TRBJ2-5
size: .
D: .
DNA: TGTGCCAGTAGTATGGCCAGGGGAGGTGAGACCCAGTACTTC
CDR3: CASSMARGGETQYF

V: TRBV19
J: TRBJ2-7
size: .
D: TRBD1
DNA: TGTGCCAGTAGTATTGGGCCAGGGGGCCGGGAGCAGTACTTC
CDR3: CASSIGPGGREQYF

V: TRBV4-2
J: TRBJ2-1
size: medium-sized
D: .
DNA: TGTGCCAGCAGCCAAGTGGGGGAAGGTGAGCAGTTCTTC
CDR3: CASSQVGEGEQFF

V: TRBV5-3
J: TRBJ2-7
size: .
D: .
DNA: TGTGCCAGAAGCCCTGGGGGGCGGGACGCCTCCTACGAGCAGTACTTC
CDR3: CARSPGGRDASYEQYF

V: TRBV2
J: TRBJ2-2
size: .
D: .
DNA: TGTGCCAGCATCGGGTCCGCGAACACCGGGGAGCTGTTTTTT
CDR3: CASIGSANTGELFF

V: TRBV11-2
J: TRBJ1-5
size: .
D: .
DNA: TGTGCCAGCAGCTTAGGAGGAGGGGTAAGTCAGCCCCAGCATTTT
CDR3: CASSLGGGVSQPQHF

V: TRBV6-5
J: TRBJ1-3
size: .
D: .
DNA: TGTGCCAGCAGTTACCGCTCGGTTCATTCTGGAAACACCATATATTTT
CDR3: CASSYRSVHSGNTIYF

V: TRBV7-3
J: TRBJ2-1
size: .
D: .
DNA: TGTGCCAGCAGCTTAATGGTCGGGGTCTACAATGAGCAGTTCTTC
CDR3: CASSLMVGVYNEQFF

V: TRBV7-2
J: TRBJ2-7
size: .
D: TRBD1
DNA: TGTGCCAGCAGCTTCCCTACCGGGACAGGGGTTGAGCAGTACTTC
CDR3: CASSFPTGTGVEQYF

V: TRBV6-5
J: TRBJ2-3
size: .
D: TRBD2
DNA: TGTGCCAGCAGCCTACTAGCGGGAGGCACAGATACGCAGTATTTT
CDR3: CASSLLAGGTDTQYF

V: TRBV11-1
J: TRBJ2-2
size: medium-sized
D: TRBD2
DNA: TGTGCCAGCACCGCCGGGGGGAGGGGCACCGGGGAGCTGTTTTTT
CDR3: CASTAGGRGTGELFF

V: TRBV7-9
J: TRBJ2-5
size: .
D: TRBD2
DNA: TGTGCCAGCAGCCCCCCAGGGGGGACTAGCGGACAAGAGACCCAGTACTTC
CDR3: CASSPPGGTSGQETQYF

V: TRBV28
J: TRBJ2-3
size: .
D: .
DNA: TGTGCCAGCAGTTTTAGAGCGGCCTCAGATACGCAGTATTTT
CDR3: CASSFRAASDTQYF

V: TRBV4-1
J: TRBJ2-1
size: .
D: .
DNA: TGCGCCAGCAGCCAAGATTTCCGTGGTGGTAGTGAGCAGTTCTTC
CDR3: CASSQDFRGGSEQFF

V: TRBV14
J: TRBJ1-6
size: few
D: .
DNA: TGTGCCAGCAGCCAAGTGGGGGGTTTGTATTCACCCCTCCACTTT
CDR3: CASSQVGGLYSPLHF

V: TRBV18
J: TRBJ2-3
size: .
D: .
DNA: TGTGCCAGCTCACCACGAACAGATACGCAGTATTTT
CDR3: CASSPRTDTQYF

V: TRBV5-1
J: TRBJ2-1
size: .
D: TRBD2
DNA: TGCGCCAGCAGCCTGGGACTAGCGGGAGTGCCCGCCTACAATGAGCAGTTCTTC
CDR3: CASSLGLAGVPAYNEQFF

V: TRBV11-3
J: TRBJ2-1
size: .
D: .
DNA: TGTGCCAGCAGCTTAGGACAGGGAGGGCATGAGCAGTTCTTC
CDR3: CASSLGQGGHEQFF

V: TRBV5-1
J: TRBJ1-1
size: once
D: .
DNA: TGCGCCAGCAGCTTGGGGCCCGGGGCGGGTGAAGCTTTCTTT
CDR3: CASSLGPGAGEAFF

V: TRBV5-1
J: TRBJ2-7
size: few
D: TRBD1
DNA: TGCGCCCGACGCCTACCCGGACAGGGGCGCGAGCAGTACTTC
CDR3: CARRLPGQGREQYF

V: TRBV6-1
J: TRBJ2-7
size: .
D: .
DNA: TGTGCCAGCAGCTACCAATACCAGACCTACGAGCAGTACTTC
CDR3: CASSYQYQTYEQYF

V: TRBV5-1
J: TRBJ2-1
size: .
D: TRBD2
DNA: TGCGCCAGCAGCTTGACTAGCGGGAGGGCCTATGAGCAGTTCTTC
CDR3: CASSLTSGRAYEQFF

V: TRBV11-3
J: TRBJ2-3
size: .
D: TRBD2
DNA: TGTGCCAGCAGCCCCTTTCTAGTAGCGGGAGCTCCAGATACGCAGTATTTT
CDR3: CASSPFLVAGAPDTQYF

V: TRBV9
J: TRBJ1-2
size: .
D: TRBD1
DNA: TGTGCCAGCAGCGCAGGACCGACAGGGAATAACTATGGCTACACCTTC
CDR3: CASSAGPTGNNYGYTF

V: TRBV2
J: TRBJ2-1
size: .
D: TRBD2
DNA: TGTGCCAGCAGCCCCCGACTAGCGGGAACTGAGCAGTTCTTC
CDR3: CASSPRLAGTEQFF

V: TRBV13
J: TRBJ2-7
size: .
D: TRBD2
DNA: TGTGCCAGCAGCTTAATCACCCCCCTTGCGGGAGTCACCTACGAGCAGTACTTC
CDR3: CASSLITPLAGVTYEQYF

V: TRBV9
J: TRBJ2-2
size: .
D: TRBD1
DNA: TGTGCCAGCAGCGTGGCTACAGGGGACCGAACCGGGGAGCTGTTTTTT
CDR3: CASSVATGDRTGELFF

V: TRBV9
J: TRBJ1-6
size: few
D: .
DNA: TGTGCCAGCAGCGTAGTTGACAGTCATTCACCCCTCCACTTT
CDR3: CASSVVDSHSPLHF

V: TRBV6-1
J: TRBJ2-3
size: .
D: .
DNA: TGTGCCAGCAGGACTAGTGGCACAGATACGCAGTATTTT
CDR3: CASRTSGTDTQYF

V: TRBV6-1
J: TRBJ2-7
size: .
D: TRBD2
DNA: TGTGCCAGCAGTGCCAGGCGGGGGGCTTCCTACGAGCAGTACTTC
CDR3: CASSARRGASYEQYF

V: TRBV29-1
J: TRBJ2-3
size: .
D: .
DNA: TGCAGCGTCTTCGGGGGCCACCTTTCTAGGACAGATACGCAGTATTTT
CDR3: CSVFGGHLSRTDTQYF

V: TRBV6-6
J: TRBJ2-7
size: .
D: .
DNA: TGTGCCAGCAGTCTCTCGGGACTGCAGTACTTC
CDR3: CASSLSGLQYF

V: TRBV6-1
J: TRBJ2-3
size: .
D: .
DNA: TGTGCCAGCAGTGAATTCTTAGATACGCAGTATTTT
CDR3: CASSEFLDTQYF

V: TRBV7-8
J: TRBJ2-2
size: .
D: .
DNA: TGTGCCAGCAGCTTAGCGGTTAGCGCGGGCACCGGGGAGCTGTTTTTT
CDR3: CASSLAVSAGTGELFF

V: TRBV15
J: TRBJ1-2
size: .
D: .
DNA: TGTGCCACCAGCGGAGGAGGGTCCTATGGCTACACCTTC
CDR3: CATSGGGSYGYTF

V: TRBV5-4
J: TRBJ2-5
size: .
D: TRBD1
DNA: TGTGCCAGCAGCGGGACCGACAGGGACCAAGAGACCCAGTACTTC
CDR3: CASSGTDRDQETQYF

V: TRBV7-6
J: TRBJ2-1
size: few
D: .
DNA: TGTGCCAGCAGCTTACTGGGTCACAATGAGCAGTTCTTC
CDR3: CASSLLGHNEQFF

V: TRBV7-2
J: TRBJ2-7
size: .
D: TRBD1
DNA: TGTGCCAGCAGCTTATATAGGACAGGTAAAGCCGAGCAGTACTTC
CDR3: CASSLYRTGKAEQYF

V: TRBV21-1
J: TRBJ2-7
size: .
D: .
DNA: TGTGCCAGCAGCAAATACGACAAGGGGTCCTCAACCTACGAGCAGTACTTC
CDR3: CASSKYDKGSSTYEQYF

V: TRBV10-1
J: TRBJ2-1
size: medium-sized
D: TRBD1
DNA: TGCGCCAGCTTGACAGGGGGCGGGAGCGGTGAGCAGTTCTTC
CDR3: CASLTGGGSGEQFF

V: TRBV5-1
J: TRBJ2-2
size: .
D: TRBD2
DNA: TGCGCCAGCGAGCGGCGAGCGGGAGTCTCTCACACCGGGGAGCTGTTTTTT
CDR3: CASERRAGVSHTGELFF

V: TRBV6-5
J: TRBJ2-5
size: .
D: .
DNA: TGTGCCAGCAGTTACGGGCGACACCAAGAGACCCAGTACTTC
CDR3: CASSYGRHQETQYF

V: TRBV4-1
J: TRBJ2-1
size: few
D: .
DNA: TGCGCCAGCAGCCAAGAACAGTTCCTTGAGCAGTTCTTC
CDR3: CASSQEQFLEQFF

V: TRBV7-2
J: TRBJ2-1
size: few
D: .
DNA: TGTGCCAGCACCTTGACAGAAACCTACAATGAGCAGTTCTTC
CDR3: CASTLTETYNEQFF

V: TRBV6-1
J: TRBJ2-5
size: .
D: .
DNA: TGTGCCAGCAGTGAAGTTGGCAGGGGGGTTGAGACCCAGTACTTC
CDR3: CASSEVGRGVETQYF

V: TRBV28
J: TRBJ2-2
size: once
D: TRBD1
DNA: TGTGCCAGCAGTAGAGGGATGACAGGGGGCCCGAAGGACACCGGGGAGCTGTTTTTT
CDR3: CASSRGMTGGPKDTGELFF